The following is a T cell receptor (beta chain) sequence with its context. Its antigen remains unidentified. Deletions cut 7 bases from V and 9 bases from J, with 14 bases between. The CDR3 spans 12 residues. The germline V gene has CDR1 SGHRS and CDR2 YFSETQ. These data originate in a study of T cells after yellow fever vaccination. Points from the study as a whole: Most clones from primary vaccination resurfaced after the booster (approximately 95% CD4, around 89% CD8).

In making TCR cDNA, 5'RACE template switching added a universal primer site and UMIs to it. TCRdb processed the 5' RACE reads anew with MiXCR; each CDR3 protein has one entry. The data show some 550,000 distinct CDR3 sequences, with 15% to 20% seen just once and 13% to 15% held by the top ten. The clonotype originates from a young man who received the YFV17D yellow fever vaccine. This sequence joins TRBV5-1 and TRBJ2-1; D might be TRBD1 (6 bases). The source was PBMCs, collected 15 days after the yellow fever booster vaccination. The CDR3 loop is CASGHQGSEQFF. The CDR3 region has the DNA TGCGCCAGCGGACACCAGGGGAGTGAGCAGTTCTTC.